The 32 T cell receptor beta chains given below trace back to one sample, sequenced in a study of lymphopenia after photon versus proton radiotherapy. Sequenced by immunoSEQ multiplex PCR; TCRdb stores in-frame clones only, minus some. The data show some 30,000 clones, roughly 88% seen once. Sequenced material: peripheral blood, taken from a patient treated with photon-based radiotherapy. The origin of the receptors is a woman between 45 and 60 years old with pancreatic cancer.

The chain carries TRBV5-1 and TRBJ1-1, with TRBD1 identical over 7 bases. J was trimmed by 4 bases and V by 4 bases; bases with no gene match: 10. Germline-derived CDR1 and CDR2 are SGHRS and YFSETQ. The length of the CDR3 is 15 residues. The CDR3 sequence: CASSTETGKATEAFF. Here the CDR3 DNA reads TGCGCCAGCAGCACTGAGACAGGGAAGGCCACTGAAGCTTTCTTT. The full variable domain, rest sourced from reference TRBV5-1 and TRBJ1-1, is KAGVTQTPRYLIKTRGQQVTLSCSPISGHRSVSWYQQTPGQGLQFLFEYFSETQRNKGNFPGRFSGRQFSNSRSEMNVSTLELGDSALYLCASSTETGKATEAFFGQGTRLTVV.

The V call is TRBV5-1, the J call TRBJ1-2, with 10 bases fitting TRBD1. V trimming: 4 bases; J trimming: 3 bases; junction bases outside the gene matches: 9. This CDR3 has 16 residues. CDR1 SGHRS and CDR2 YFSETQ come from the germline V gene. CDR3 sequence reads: CASSMTPTGGDYGYTF. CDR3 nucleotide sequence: TGCGCCAGCAGCATGACCCCGACAGGGGGCGACTATGGCTACACCTTC.

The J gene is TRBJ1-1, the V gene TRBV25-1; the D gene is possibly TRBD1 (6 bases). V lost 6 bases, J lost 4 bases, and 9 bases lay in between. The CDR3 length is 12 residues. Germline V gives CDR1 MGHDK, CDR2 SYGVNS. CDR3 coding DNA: TGTGCCAGCAGGATAGGGGGCACTGAAGCTTTCTTT. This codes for CASRIGGTEAFF.

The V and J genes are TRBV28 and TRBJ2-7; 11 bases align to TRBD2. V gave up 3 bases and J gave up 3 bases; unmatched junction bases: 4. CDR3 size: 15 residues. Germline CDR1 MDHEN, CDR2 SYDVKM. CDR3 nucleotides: TGTGCCAGCAGTTTGGGTCTAGCGGGAGGCTACGAGCAGTACTTC. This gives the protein CASSLGLAGGYEQYF. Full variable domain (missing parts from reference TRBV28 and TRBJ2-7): DVKVTQSSRYLVKRTGEKVFLECVQDMDHENMFWYRQDPGLGLRLIYFSYDVKMKEKGDIPEGYSVSREKKERFSLILESASTNQTSMYLCASSLGLAGGYEQYFGPGTRLTVT.

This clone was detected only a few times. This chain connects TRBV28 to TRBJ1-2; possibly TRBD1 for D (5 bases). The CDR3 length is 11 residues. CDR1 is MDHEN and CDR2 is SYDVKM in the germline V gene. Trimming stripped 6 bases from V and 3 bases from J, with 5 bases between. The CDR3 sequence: CASRGHYGYTF. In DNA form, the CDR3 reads TGTGCCAGCAGGGGGCACTATGGCTACACCTTC.

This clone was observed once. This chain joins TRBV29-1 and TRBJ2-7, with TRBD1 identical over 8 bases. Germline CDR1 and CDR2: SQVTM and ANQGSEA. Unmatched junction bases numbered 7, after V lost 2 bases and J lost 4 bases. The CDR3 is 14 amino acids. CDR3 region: CSVETGQGAYEQYF. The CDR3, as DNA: TGCAGCGTTGAAACGGGCCAGGGGGCTTACGAGCAGTACTTC.

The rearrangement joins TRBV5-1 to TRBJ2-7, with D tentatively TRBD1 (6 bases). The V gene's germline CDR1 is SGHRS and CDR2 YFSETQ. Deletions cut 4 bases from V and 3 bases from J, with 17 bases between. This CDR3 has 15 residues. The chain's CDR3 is CASSPHREMGYEQYF. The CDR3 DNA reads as TGCGCCAGCAGCCCCCACAGGGAGATGGGCTACGAGCAGTACTTC. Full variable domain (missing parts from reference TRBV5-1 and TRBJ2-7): KAGVTQTPRYLIKTRGQQVTLSCSPISGHRSVSWYQQTPGQGLQFLFEYFSETQRNKGNFPGRFSGRQFSNSRSEMNVSTLELGDSALYLCASSPHREMGYEQYFGPGTRLTVT.

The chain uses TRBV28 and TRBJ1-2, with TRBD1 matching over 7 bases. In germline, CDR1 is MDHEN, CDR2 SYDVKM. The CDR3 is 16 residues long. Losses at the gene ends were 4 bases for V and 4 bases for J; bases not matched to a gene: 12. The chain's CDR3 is CASSWNRDSLPYGYTF. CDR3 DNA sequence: TGTGCCAGCAGTTGGAATCGGGACAGCCTACCCTATGGCTACACCTTC.

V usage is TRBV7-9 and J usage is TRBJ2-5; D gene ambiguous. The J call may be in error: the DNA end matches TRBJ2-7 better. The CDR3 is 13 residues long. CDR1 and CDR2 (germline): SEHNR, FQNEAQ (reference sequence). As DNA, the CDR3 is TGTGCCAGCAGCATGTATAGCTCCTACGAGCAGTACTTC. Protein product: CASSMYSSYEQYF.

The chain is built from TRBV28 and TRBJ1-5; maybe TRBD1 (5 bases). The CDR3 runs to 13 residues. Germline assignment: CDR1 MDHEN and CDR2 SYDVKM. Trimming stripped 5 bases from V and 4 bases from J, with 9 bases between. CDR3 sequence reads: CASSRDLNQPQHF. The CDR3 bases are TGTGCCAGCAGTAGGGACTTAAATCAGCCCCAGCATTTT.

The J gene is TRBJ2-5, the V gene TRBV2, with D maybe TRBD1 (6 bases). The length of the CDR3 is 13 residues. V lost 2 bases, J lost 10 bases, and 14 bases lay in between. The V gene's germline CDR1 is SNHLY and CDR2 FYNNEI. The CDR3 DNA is TGTGCCAGCAGTGAACGCGAGACGACAGGCCAGTACTTC. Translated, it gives CASSERETTGQYF.

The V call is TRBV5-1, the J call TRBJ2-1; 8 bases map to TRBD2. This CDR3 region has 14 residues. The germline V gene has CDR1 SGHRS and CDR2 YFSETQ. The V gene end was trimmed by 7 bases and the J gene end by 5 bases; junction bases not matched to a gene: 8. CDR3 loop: CASGSSGSHNEQFF. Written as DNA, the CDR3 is TGCGCCAGCGGGTCCAGCGGGAGCCACAATGAGCAGTTCTTC.

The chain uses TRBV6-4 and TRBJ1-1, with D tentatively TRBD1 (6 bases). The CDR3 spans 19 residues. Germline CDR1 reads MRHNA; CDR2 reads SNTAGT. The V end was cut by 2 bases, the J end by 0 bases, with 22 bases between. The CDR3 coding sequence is TGTGCCAGCAGTGACGACACTACGGGGGCGCAAAGGATGAACACTGAAGCTTTCTTT. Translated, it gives CASSDDTTGAQRMNTEAFF.

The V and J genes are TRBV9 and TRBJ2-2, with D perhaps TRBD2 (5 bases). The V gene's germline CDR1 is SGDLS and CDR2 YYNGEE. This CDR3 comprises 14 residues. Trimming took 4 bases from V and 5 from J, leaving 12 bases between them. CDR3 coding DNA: TGTGCCAGCAGCCCCTGGACGGGGACCGGGGAGCTGTTTTTT. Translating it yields CASSPWTGTGELFF.

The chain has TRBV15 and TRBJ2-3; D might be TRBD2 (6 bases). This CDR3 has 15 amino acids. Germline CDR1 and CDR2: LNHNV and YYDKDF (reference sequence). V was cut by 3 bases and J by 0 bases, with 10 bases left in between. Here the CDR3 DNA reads TGTGCCACCAGCAGCGGGAGTATTAGCACAGATACGCAGTATTTT. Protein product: CATSSGSISTDTQYF.

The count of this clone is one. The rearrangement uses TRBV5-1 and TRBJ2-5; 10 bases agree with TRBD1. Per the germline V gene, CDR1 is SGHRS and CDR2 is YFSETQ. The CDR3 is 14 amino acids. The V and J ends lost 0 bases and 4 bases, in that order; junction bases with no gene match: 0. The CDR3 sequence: CASSLGDRGETQYF. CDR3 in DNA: TGCGCCAGCAGCTTGGGGGACAGGGGAGAGACCCAGTACTTC.

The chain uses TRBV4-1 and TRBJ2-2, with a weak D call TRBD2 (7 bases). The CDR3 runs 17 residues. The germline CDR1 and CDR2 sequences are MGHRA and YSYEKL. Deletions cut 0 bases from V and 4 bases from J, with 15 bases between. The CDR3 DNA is TGCGCCAGCAGCCAAGAATCGACGGGGGGCCGCACCGGGGAGCTGTTTTTT. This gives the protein CASSQESTGGRTGELFF.

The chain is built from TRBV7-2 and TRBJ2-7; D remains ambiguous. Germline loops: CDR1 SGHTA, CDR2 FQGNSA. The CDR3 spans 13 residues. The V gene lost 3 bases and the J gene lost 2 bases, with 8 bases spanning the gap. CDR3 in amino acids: CASSFVSPYEQYF. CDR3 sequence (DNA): TGTGCCAGCAGCTTTGTTAGCCCCTACGAGCAGTACTTC.

The DNA for the CDR3 is TGTGCCAGCAGTTTAGGAGGGGGCACTGAAGCTTTCTTT. Translating gives CASSLGGGTEAFF. The V gene is TRBV27, the J gene TRBJ1-1, with a tentative D call TRBD1 (6 bases). The CDR3 spans 13 residues. V lost 2 bases and J 4 bases, leaving 8 bases between the germline ends. CDR1 and CDR2 from the germline V gene are MNHEY and SMNVEV (reference sequence).

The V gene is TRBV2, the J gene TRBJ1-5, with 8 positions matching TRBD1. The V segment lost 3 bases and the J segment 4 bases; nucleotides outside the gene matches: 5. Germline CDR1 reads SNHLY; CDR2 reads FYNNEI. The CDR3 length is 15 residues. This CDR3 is CASSEWGQENQPQHF. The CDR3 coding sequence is TGTGCCAGCAGTGAGTGGGGACAGGAAAATCAGCCCCAGCATTTT.

The CDR3 sequence is CASSDSTRSSYNEQFF. Here the CDR3 DNA reads TGTGCCAGCAGTGACTCGACAAGGAGCTCCTACAATGAGCAGTTCTTC. This chain links TRBV6-4 with TRBJ2-1, with D uncertain. The CDR3 extends over 16 amino acids. V was clipped by 0 bases and J by 0 bases, with 9 bases between them. The germline V gene encodes CDR1 MRHNA and CDR2 SNTAGT.

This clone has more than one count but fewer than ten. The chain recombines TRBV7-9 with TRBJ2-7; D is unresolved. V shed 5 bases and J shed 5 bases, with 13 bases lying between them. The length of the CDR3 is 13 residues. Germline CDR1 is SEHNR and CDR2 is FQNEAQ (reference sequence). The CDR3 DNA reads TGTGCCAGCAGCCCAGGAGCTGGCGACGAGCAGTACTTC. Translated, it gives CASSPGAGDEQYF.

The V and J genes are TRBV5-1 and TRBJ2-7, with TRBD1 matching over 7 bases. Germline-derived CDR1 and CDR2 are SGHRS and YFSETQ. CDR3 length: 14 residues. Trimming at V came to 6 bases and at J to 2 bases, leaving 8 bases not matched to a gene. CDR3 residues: CASTRDSGTYEQYF. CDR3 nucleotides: TGCGCCAGCACACGGGACAGTGGGACCTACGAGCAGTACTTC.

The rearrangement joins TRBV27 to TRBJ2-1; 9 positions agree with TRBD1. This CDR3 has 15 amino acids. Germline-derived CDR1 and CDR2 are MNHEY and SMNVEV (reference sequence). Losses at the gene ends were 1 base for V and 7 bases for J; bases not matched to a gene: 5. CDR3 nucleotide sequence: TGTGCCAGCAGTTTATTGGGACAGGGTGAAAATGAGCAGTTCTTC. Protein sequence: CASSLLGQGENEQFF.

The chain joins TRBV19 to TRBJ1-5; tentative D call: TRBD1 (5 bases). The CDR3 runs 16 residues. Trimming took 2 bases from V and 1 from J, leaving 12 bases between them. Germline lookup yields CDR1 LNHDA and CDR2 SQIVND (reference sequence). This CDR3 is CASSILQGQSNQPQHF. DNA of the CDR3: TGTGCCAGTAGTATACTCCAGGGTCAGAGCAATCAGCCCCAGCATTTT.

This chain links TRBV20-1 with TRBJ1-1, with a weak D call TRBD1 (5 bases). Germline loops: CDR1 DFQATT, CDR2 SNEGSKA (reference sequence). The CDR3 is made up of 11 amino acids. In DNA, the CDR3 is TGCCAGGGCTCAACCAACACTGAAGCTTTCTTT. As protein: CQGSTNTEAFF.

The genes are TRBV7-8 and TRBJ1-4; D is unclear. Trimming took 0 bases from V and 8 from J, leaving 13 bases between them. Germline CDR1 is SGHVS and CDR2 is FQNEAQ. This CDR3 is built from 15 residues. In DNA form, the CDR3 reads TGTGCCAGCAGCTTAGCGCTCGGCCCCCGGGAAAAACTGTTTTTT. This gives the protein CASSLALGPREKLFF.

The CDR3 protein is CASRLLSGRILGETQYF. The CDR3 nucleotides are TGTGCCAGCAGGCTACTCAGCGGGAGAATTTTGGGGGAGACCCAGTACTTC. This rearrangement joins TRBV21-1 to TRBJ2-5; whether TRBD2, the table's D call, matches the DNA was not checked. TRBV21-1 is described as a pseudogene. This CDR3 is built from 17 residues.

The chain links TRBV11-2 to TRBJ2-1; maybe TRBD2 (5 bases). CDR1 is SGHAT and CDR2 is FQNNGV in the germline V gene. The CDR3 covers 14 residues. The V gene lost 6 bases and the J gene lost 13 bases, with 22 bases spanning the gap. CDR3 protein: CASSGLAGGPRQFF. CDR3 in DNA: TGTGCCAGCAGTGGGCTGGCGGGCGGACCGCGCCAGTTCTTC.

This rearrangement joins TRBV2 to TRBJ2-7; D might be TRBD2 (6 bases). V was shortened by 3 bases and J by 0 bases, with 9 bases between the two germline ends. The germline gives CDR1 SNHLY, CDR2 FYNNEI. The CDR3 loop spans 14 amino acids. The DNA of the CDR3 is TGTGCCAGCAGTGACCAGGGAGGCTCCTACGAGCAGTACTTC. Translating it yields CASSDQGGSYEQYF.

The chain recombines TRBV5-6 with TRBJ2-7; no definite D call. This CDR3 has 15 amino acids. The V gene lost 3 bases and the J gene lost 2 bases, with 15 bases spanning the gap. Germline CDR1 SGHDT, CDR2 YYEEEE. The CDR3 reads CASSSIGNSAYEQYF. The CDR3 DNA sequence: TGTGCCAGCAGCTCAATAGGTAACTCTGCCTACGAGCAGTACTTC.

CDR3 coding DNA: TGTGCCAGCACCTCGGATGCGAGGCGCGATACGCAGTATTTT. This sequence encodes CASTSDARRDTQYF. The rearrangement links TRBV27 to TRBJ2-3; D ambiguous. V was cut by 7 bases and J by 6 bases, with 17 bases left in between. CDR3 length: 14 amino acids. Germline-derived CDR1 and CDR2 are MNHEY and SMNVEV (reference sequence).